The 32 T cell receptor beta chains below come from one sample, sequenced in a study of shared clonotypes between healthy human individuals. Profiling relied on immunoSEQ multiplex PCR, and the TCRdb table lists in-frame clones only, not all of them. Here the sample spans about a million clones, 70% to 80% being singletons. Sequenced material: memory CD4+ T cells sorted from blood. Noted subset: CD45RA-negative fraction. These receptors were obtained from a man between 18 and 29 years old in good health.

The V gene is TRBV28, the J gene TRBJ2-7; tentatively, D is TRBD1 (6 bases). Between the trimmed V and J ends, which lost 10 bases and 3 bases, there was a span of 19 bases. Germline V gene sequence: CDR1 MDHEN, CDR2 SYDVKM. The CDR3 is 14 amino acids. The CDR3, as DNA: TGTGCCAACAAGTGGCAGGGGATTAGCTACGAGCAGTACTTC. Residues: CANKWQGISYEQYF. The complete variable domain, with remaining parts taken from reference TRBV28 and TRBJ2-7, reads DVKVTQSSRYLVKRTGEKVFLECVQDMDHENMFWYRQDPGLGLRLIYFSYDVKMKEKGDIPEGYSVSREKKERFSLILESASTNQTSMYLCANKWQGISYEQYFGPGTRLTVT.

The genes are TRBV6-1 and TRBJ1-2; no clear D. Germline values: CDR1 MNHNS, CDR2 SASEGT. The V end was cut by 1 base, the J end by 8 bases, with 11 bases between. This CDR3 has 13 amino acids. The CDR3 here is CASSEGILRGYTF. In DNA form, the CDR3 reads TGTGCCAGCAGTGAAGGGATATTGAGGGGCTACACCTTC.

This clone is a singleton in its sample. The gene calls are TRBV11-3 and TRBJ1-2; maybe TRBD1 (5 bases). Trimming shortened V by 5 bases and J by 4 bases, and 11 bases separated the two germline ends. CDR3 size: 13 residues. CDR1 is SGHNT and CDR2 is YENEEA in the germline V gene. The CDR3 loop is CASSAYGGYGYTF. The CDR3 DNA follows: TGTGCCAGCAGCGCCTATGGGGGCTATGGCTACACCTTC.

V gene TRBV5-8 combines with J gene TRBJ1-2; tentative D call: TRBD1 (5 bases). Germline V gene data show CDR1 as SGHTS and CDR2 as YDEGEE. This CDR3 spans 15 amino acids. V was pared by 2 bases and J by 0 bases, with 11 bases between. The CDR3 DNA is TGTGCCAGCAGCTTCGACAGCAAAGCTAACTATGGCTACACCTTC. It codes for CASSFDSKANYGYTF.

This chain uses TRBV6-6 with TRBJ1-2; possibly TRBD1 for D (6 bases). This CDR3 has 14 residues. Trimming cost V 4 bases and J 2 bases, with 11 bases left between them. Germline CDR1 is MNHNY and CDR2 is SVGAGI (reference sequence). CDR3 region: CASSSPGGNYGYTF. For the CDR3, the DNA is TGTGCCAGCAGTTCGCCCGGGGGCAACTATGGCTACACCTTC.

The chain carries TRBV2 and TRBJ2-2; D may be TRBD2 (5 bases). The V and J ends lost 6 bases and 7 bases respectively, with 21 bases between them. CDR1 SNHLY and CDR2 FYNNEI come from the germline V gene. This CDR3 comprises 16 residues. The CDR3 region has the DNA TGTGCCAGCAGCCTAAATCGGGTCGGGGTAGGCGGGGAGCTGTTTTTT. Translated, it gives CASSLNRVGVGGELFF. Based on the CDR3 plus reference TRBV2 and TRBJ2-2, the full variable domain is EPEVTQTPSHQVTQMGQEVILRCVPISNHLYFYWYRQILGQKVEFLVSFYNNEISEKSEIFDDQFSVERPDGSNFTLKIRSTKLEDSAMYFCASSLNRVGVGGELFFGEGSRLTVL.

Note on this clone: Other DNA sequences in this specimen translate into the identical CDR3. The chain couples TRBV18 to TRBJ2-5, with 9 bases that match TRBD2. CDR1 is KGHSH, CDR2 LQKENI, per germline. The V gene end was trimmed by 3 bases and the J gene end by 2 bases; junction bases not matched to a gene: 7. The CDR3 loop spans 16 amino acids. Written as DNA, the CDR3 is TGTGCCAGCTCACCTACTAGGCTAGCGGGACAAGAGACCCAGTACTTC. This sequence encodes CASSPTRLAGQETQYF. The full variable domain, with the rest looked up from reference TRBV18 and TRBJ2-5, is NAGVMQNPRHLVRRRGQEARLRCSPMKGHSHVYWYRQLPEEGLKFMVYLQKENIIDESGMPKERFSAEFPKEGPSILRIQQVVRGDSAAYFCASSPTRLAGQETQYFGPGTRLLVL.

The chain combines TRBV7-9 with TRBJ1-2; D is undetermined. The V and J ends lost 2 bases and 0 bases respectively, with 7 bases between them. Germline V lookup: CDR1 SEHNR, CDR2 FQNEAQ (reference sequence). The CDR3 covers 14 residues. The CDR3: CASSLPGSNYGYTF. In DNA form, the CDR3 reads TGTGCCAGCAGCTTACCCGGATCTAACTATGGCTACACCTTC. Full variable domain (outside the CDR3, taken from reference TRBV7-9 and TRBJ1-2): DTGVSQNPRHKITKRGQNVTFRCDPISEHNRLYWYRQTLGQGPEFLTYFQNEAQLEKSRLLSDRFSAERPKGSFSTLEIQRTEQGDSAMYLCASSLPGSNYGYTFGSGTRLTVV.

This clone turned up a few times. CDR3 in amino acids: CAIGQRPEGGYTF. The CDR3 DNA reads as TGTGCCATAGGACAGAGACCTGAAGGCGGCTACACCTTC. The chain links TRBV6-5 to TRBJ1-2, with D possibly being TRBD1 (6 bases). Germline V gives CDR1 MNHEY, CDR2 SVGAGI. The CDR3 covers 13 residues. The ends were cut back, 10 bases at V and 8 bases at J, with 20 bases in the middle.

The chain links TRBV10-3 to TRBJ2-2; D uncertain. Per the germline V gene, CDR1 is ENHRY and CDR2 is SYGVKD. The CDR3 is made up of 13 amino acids. With 2 bases removed from V and 7 bases from J, the gap between germline ends came to 8 bases. CDR3 loop: CAISEKGNGELFF. DNA of the CDR3: TGTGCCATCAGTGAGAAGGGTAACGGGGAGCTGTTTTTT.

About this clone itself: The same CDR3 also results from other DNA sequences found in this sample. V and J are TRBV9 and TRBJ2-5; D ambiguous. Germline loops: CDR1 SGDLS, CDR2 YYNGEE. The length of the CDR3 is 13 residues. Between the trimmed V and J ends, which lost 4 bases and 5 bases, there was a span of 12 bases. The CDR3 bases are TGTGCCAGCAGCAGGGCCCCGGGCGAGACCCAGTACTTC. As protein: CASSRAPGETQYF.

The chain links TRBV7-2 to TRBJ1-1; D is uncertain. Germline assignment: CDR1 SGHTA and CDR2 FQGNSA. This CDR3 comprises 14 residues. With 3 bases removed from V and 1 base from J, the gap between germline ends came to 9 bases. The CDR3, as DNA: TGTGCCAGCAGCTTTATGGGTCGGAACACTGAAGCTTTCTTT. Amino acid sequence: CASSFMGRNTEAFF.

The V call is TRBV9, the J call TRBJ2-5; D ambiguous. The germline CDR1 and CDR2 sequences are SGDLS and YYNGEE. Trimming shortened V by 2 bases and J by 1 base, and 9 bases separated the two germline ends. The CDR3 extends over 14 amino acids. CDR3 region: CASSVRPSQETQYF. As DNA, the CDR3 is TGTGCCAGCAGCGTTCGACCGAGCCAAGAGACCCAGTACTTC.

The V call is TRBV21-1, the J call TRBJ2-5. TRBV21-1 is flagged as a pseudogene. The CDR3 has 14 residues. The CDR3 nucleotides are TGTGCCAGCAGCAAAGCGGGAAGGAAAGAGACCCAGTACTTC. Protein: CASSKAGRKETQYF.

The chain carries TRBV29-1 and TRBJ1-2; TRBD1 might be the D (6 bases). CDR1 is SQVTM and CDR2 is ANQGSEA in the germline V gene. The CDR3 has 18 residues. V lost 4 bases and J 1 base, leaving 25 bases between the germline ends. In nucleotides, the CDR3 is TGCAGCGTTGCTACTAATCCTTTCCGACAGGAGTATAACTATGGCTACACCTTC. It yields the protein CSVATNPFRQEYNYGYTF.

J is TRBJ1-2 and V is TRBV29-1, with 9 bases lining up with TRBD1. The germline V gene has CDR1 SQVTM and CDR2 ANQGSEA. The ends lost 6 bases at V and 5 bases at J; junction bases unmatched: 13. This CDR3 has 15 amino acids. CDR3 sequence: CSVDFPGQGRYGYTF. The CDR3 nucleotides read TGCAGCGTCGACTTTCCGGGACAGGGAAGGTATGGCTACACCTTC.

This clone occurred many times. This chain links TRBV5-4 with TRBJ2-2; 7 bases align to TRBD2. Germline CDR1 is SGHNT and CDR2 is YYREEE (reference sequence). The junction had 2 bases not matched to a gene; V was cut back by 2 bases and J by 4 bases. This CDR3 is built from 14 residues. CDR3 coding DNA: TGTGCCAGCAGCTTCGGGGGGAGCACCGGGGAGCTGTTTTTT. Amino acid sequence: CASSFGGSTGELFF.

This clone was counted many times. The chain carries TRBV2 and TRBJ1-5, with D tentatively TRBD1 (6 bases). The V gene's germline CDR1 is SNHLY and CDR2 FYNNEI. The CDR3 runs 14 residues. V dropped 6 bases and J dropped 6 bases, with 15 bases sitting between them. As DNA, the CDR3 is TGTGCCAGCAGGGCTACGGGACAACCTCAGCCCCAGCATTTT. Its protein is CASRATGQPQPQHF.

This clone has only a few counts. The chain combines TRBV10-3 with TRBJ1-1; 7 positions agree with TRBD1. The CDR3 is 12 amino acids. CDR1 is ENHRY, CDR2 SYGVKD, per germline. J was trimmed by 0 bases and V by 9 bases; bases with no gene match: 1. The DNA of the CDR3 is TGTGCCATGGGACAGATGAACACTGAAGCTTTCTTT. It translates to CAMGQMNTEAFF.

The CDR3 sequence: CASSLADEAFF. The CDR3 region has the DNA TGTGCCAGCAGCTTAGCGGATGAAGCTTTCTTT. This chain connects TRBV7-9 to TRBJ1-1, with no clear D. The CDR3 extends over 11 amino acids. Germline V CDR1 and CDR2: SEHNR, FQNEAQ (reference sequence). Trimming shortened V by 0 bases and J by 7 bases, and 3 bases separated the two germline ends.

This chain connects TRBV4-1 to TRBJ2-5; TRBD2 matches 7 bases. Unmatched junction bases numbered 4, after V lost 1 base and J lost 2 bases. The CDR3 extends over 15 amino acids. Germline V gene sequence: CDR1 MGHRA, CDR2 YSYEKL. The CDR3 sequence: CASSQASGQQETQYF. Written as DNA, the CDR3 is TGCGCCAGCAGCCAAGCTAGCGGCCAACAAGAGACCCAGTACTTC.

This sequence joins TRBV6-1 and TRBJ1-6; 7 bases agree with TRBD1. The germline V gene encodes CDR1 MNHNS and CDR2 SASEGT. This CDR3 has 15 amino acids. The trim removed 2 bases at V and 10 bases at J, leaving 8 bases unmatched. This chain's CDR3 is CASSERRGQASPLHF. In DNA form, the CDR3 reads TGTGCCAGCAGTGAACGACGAGGACAGGCGTCACCCCTCCACTTT.

This chain joins TRBV12-5 and TRBJ2-3; TRBD2 agrees at 16 bases. The CDR3 loop spans 16 amino acids. Germline V lookup: CDR1 LGHNT, CDR2 FRNRAP. The trim removed 7 bases at V and 6 bases at J, leaving 7 bases unmatched. CDR3 sequence (DNA): TGTGCTAGTGCCACGGGGACTAGCGGGAGGGTGGATACGCAGTATTTT. Translation: CASATGTSGRVDTQYF.

This clone is a singleton in its sample. J is TRBJ1-5 and V is TRBV7-9; a possible D gene is TRBD1 (5 bases). V lost 5 bases, J lost 0 bases, and 20 bases lay in between. This CDR3 has 18 amino acids. The germline CDR1 and CDR2 sequences are SEHNR and FQNEAQ (reference sequence). The CDR3 protein is CASSPRGRARPSNQPQHF. The CDR3 DNA reads TGTGCCAGCAGCCCGAGGGGCCGCGCGCGTCCTAGCAATCAGCCCCAGCATTTT.

The gene calls are TRBV4-1 and TRBJ2-1; TRBD2 matches 11 bases. The V gene end was trimmed by 5 bases and the J gene end by 4 bases; junction bases not matched to a gene: 4. The CDR3 has 15 amino acids. Germline assignment: CDR1 MGHRA and CDR2 YSYEKL. The CDR3 sequence is CASSSSGGNYNEQFF. The CDR3 DNA reads as TGCGCCAGCAGCTCTAGCGGGGGGAATTACAATGAGCAGTTCTTC.

This clone was seen more than once but under ten times. Other nucleotide sequences in the sample specify the same CDR3. The rearrangement links TRBV7-2 to TRBJ1-5, with a possible D match to TRBD1 (5 bases). V lost 1 base and J 2 bases, leaving 9 bases between the germline ends. The CDR3 has 15 residues. Germline-derived CDR1 and CDR2 are SGHTA and FQGNSA. CDR3 protein: CASSLGGVGNQPQHF. CDR3 DNA sequence: TGTGCCAGCAGCTTAGGAGGGGTTGGCAATCAGCCCCAGCATTTT.

The rearrangement links TRBV30 to TRBJ2-7; 13 positions agree with TRBD2. Germline trimming cut 3 bases from V and 7 bases from J; bases unmatched to any gene: 9. This CDR3 region has 15 residues. Germline CDR1 and CDR2: GTSNPN and SVGIG (reference sequence). CDR3 amino acids: CAWRGLAGSSGEQYF. CDR3 nucleotides: TGTGCCTGGAGGGGACTAGCGGGGTCGTCGGGGGAGCAGTACTTC.

The V gene is TRBV5-1, the J gene TRBJ1-1, with D uncertain. Trimming took 2 bases from V and 1 from J, leaving 9 bases between them. Per germline, CDR1 SGHRS and CDR2 YFSETQ. The CDR3 length is 14 residues. The CDR3 reads CASSFGVPNTEAFF. The CDR3, as DNA: TGCGCCAGCAGCTTCGGGGTCCCGAACACTGAAGCTTTCTTT.

On this clone: A much larger clone lies one base from this, so it may be a read error. Other DNA sequences from this sample encode an identical CDR3 as well. This chain joins TRBV11-2 and TRBJ2-1; unclear D gene. CDR3 length equals 11 residues. Per germline, CDR1 SGHAT and CDR2 FQNNGV. Between the trimmed V and J ends, which lost 3 bases and 5 bases, there was a span of 2 bases. CDR3 amino acids: CASSLHNEQFF. The CDR3 DNA reads TGTGCCAGCAGCTTGCACAATGAGCAGTTCTTC. Drawing the rest from reference TRBV11-2 and TRBJ2-1, the complete variable domain is EAGVAQSPRYKIIEKRQSVAFWCNPISGHATLYWYQQILGQGPKLLIQFQNNGVVDDSQLPKDRFSAERLKGVDSTLKIQPAKLEDSAVYLCASSLHNEQFFGPGTRLTVL.

The chain uses TRBV18 and TRBJ2-7, with TRBD1 identical over 7 bases. Germline V CDR1 and CDR2: KGHSH, LQKENI. CDR3 length: 13 amino acids. Unmatched junction bases numbered 5, after V lost 2 bases and J lost 7 bases. DNA for the CDR3: TGTGCCAGCTCACCAACACAGGGGTTAGAGCAGTACTTC. It codes for CASSPTQGLEQYF.

V usage is TRBV29-1 and J usage is TRBJ2-1; D not resolved. Germline loops: CDR1 SQVTM, CDR2 ANQGSEA. The length of the CDR3 is 14 residues. V was shortened by 4 bases and J by 7 bases, with 17 bases between the two germline ends. The CDR3 is CSVVSGAWVNEQFF. In nucleotides, the CDR3 is TGCAGCGTTGTGTCCGGAGCATGGGTGAATGAGCAGTTCTTC.

The chain carries TRBV6-6 and TRBJ1-6; D call uncertain. The CDR3 covers 15 residues. V was pared by 6 bases and J by 4 bases, with 13 bases between. Germline V lookup: CDR1 MNHNY, CDR2 SVGAGI (reference sequence). The DNA of the CDR3 is TGTGCCAGCAGCCCCGTCCTCGGTTATAATTCACCCCTCCACTTT. Translated: CASSPVLGYNSPLHF.